The subject of this entry is one TCR beta chain. This clone was observed once. The antigen it binds to is not known. The input lacks base qualities; no much larger clone sits a single base away. The trim is 4 bases for V and 5 bases for J, with a gap of 15 bases between the germline ends. Per the germline V gene (reference sequence), LNHDA is the CDR1 and SQIVND is the CDR2. The CDR3 holds 15 amino acids from the cysteine to the phenylalanine. Only the CDR3 part of the read is kept: 45 bases, read in frame from the first base. TCRbeta CDR3 regions were profiled by bias-controlled multiplex PCR amplification of genomic DNA with the immunoSEQ Assay. The authors' analysis ran thus. The absolute abundance of each unique TCRbeta CDR3 region was quantified after sequences were collapsed and filtered. Two models were used to test differential abundance: a binomial model (Fisher-equivalent) and a beta-binomial model that adds time-dependent variance fitted from healthy donors. Any clone with fewer than 5 combined templates was excluded, and a clone was called differentially abundant if its Benjamini-Hochberg FDR was below 0.01. In the beta-binomial model, variance was expressed as a function of the total template count across the two samples, in the form v = (b*log(k)+a)^2. TCRdb's version of the immuneACCESS table is confined to in-frame rearrangements and falls short of the full clone set. An unresolved V gene accounts for under half of the shortfall where checked; the remainder is of unknown origin. D and trimming come from the DNA, and the V and J calls and clone size come from that table. Recorded for this sample are approximately 130,000 clones; 75% to 90% of them occurred a single time. 8% to 9% of the sample is in the top ten clones.

During the collection period, no infections or other immune events were recorded for the healthy donors. Time-dependent variance in a beta-binomial model of T-cell clone differential abundance was calibrated using healthy-donor blood repertoires as a training cohort. The training cohort was composed of about 10 healthy donors, 3 female and 7 male. An age range of roughly 25 to 65 years, with an average of approximately 43 years, was recorded for the donors. Obtained from a commercial supplier, whole blood was collected from each healthy donor at three time points set about two weeks apart. Genomic DNA was extracted from unsorted whole blood for immunosequencing. The record originates from a study of identifying expanded T cells in peripheral blood (dated by TCRdb to about 2019). For the study in its entirety: Technical replicates were generated by sequencing separate aliquots of the same genomic DNA pool, and four replicates were compared pairwise. Overall results and qualifications from the work: The binomial model flagged about 1.2 differentially abundant clones between technical replicates, compared with 15 to 17 over roughly 2 weeks and 18 to 20 over about 4 weeks. Both the number of clones called differentially abundant and the false-positive rate were significantly reduced by the beta-binomial model across all healthy-donor time intervals. The authors expected that biological variance in healthy repertoires might rise further over much longer intervals, such as months to years. Across all healthy donors, variance in clone template counts between approximately two-week samples was found to increase significantly with total template count.

This sequence uses TRBV19 and TRBJ1-5; no D gene call is confident. Sequences were obtained from blood. The origin of this receptor is a person aged 18 to 70 in good health. The DNA sequence is given as TGTGCCAGTAGTACTTGGAACAGTCTCTATCAGCCCCAGCATTTT. It is translated as CASSTWNSLYQPQHF.